What follows are 27 T cell receptor beta chains derived from one specimen sequenced in a study of blood T cells in healthy people across ages (dated by TCRdb to between 2014 and 2016). The library came from 5' RACE. The data were produced on an Illumina HiSeq 2500. A second PCR of roughly 7 to 11 cycles was performed with a sample-barcoded 5' primer and a J-beta primer mix. TCRdb applied fastp at Q25 and MiXCR to the public reads, then kept only in-frame beta chains. Under each unique CDR3 protein, matching rows form one entry showing the most common genes and DNA. Within this sample are over a million distinct CDR3 sequences, with roughly 40% of them counted one time only. 7.9% of the sample belongs to the ten largest clones. Specimen: blood. The receptors originated from a woman younger than 30 in good health.

The sample holds many counts of this clonotype. The chain joins TRBV4-1 to TRBJ2-3, with TRBD2 matching 10 bases. The CDR3 sequence is 16 residues long. Germline lookup yields CDR1 MGHRA and CDR2 YSYEKL. J lost 4 bases, V lost 5 bases, and 9 bases had no gene match. CDR3 sequence reads: CASSRRTSGRPDTQYF. DNA of the CDR3: TGCGCCAGCAGCAGACGGACTAGCGGCCGTCCAGATACGCAGTATTTT.

This clonotype was picked up a small number of times. The rearrangement uses TRBV10-3 and TRBJ1-2; D is unclear. There are 15 residues in the CDR3. Trimming pared 2 bases from V and 4 bases from J, leaving 14 bases between. Germline V gene data show CDR1 as ENHRY and CDR2 as SYGVKD. The CDR3: CAISEVKGSGYGYTF. DNA of the CDR3: TGTGCCATCAGTGAGGTCAAGGGTTCGGGCTATGGCTACACCTTC.

A note on this clonotype: Being one base from a much bigger clone, this may be a read error. The gene calls are TRBV9 and TRBJ2-6; 7 nucleotides agree with TRBD1. Germline V gene sequence: CDR1 SGDLS, CDR2 YYNGEE. The CDR3 runs 15 residues. The CDR3 bases are TGTGCCAGCAGCGCACAGGGGTCTGGGGCCAACGTCCTGGCTTTC. Translated, it gives CASSAQGSGANVLAF.

This clonotype was seen a few times. The V and J genes are TRBV20-1 and TRBJ2-7; the D gene is possibly TRBD2 (7 bases). This CDR3 spans 15 amino acids. The V gene's germline CDR1 is DFQATT and CDR2 SNEGSKA (reference sequence). Between the trimmed V and J ends, which lost 6 bases and 5 bases, there was a span of 23 bases. The DNA of the CDR3 is TGCAGTGCCTACTCGGGGGGCGTCCGAGGAGACGAGCAGTACTTC. It yields the protein CSAYSGGVRGDEQYF.

This chain links TRBV6-6 with TRBJ2-3, with D unclear. Germline CDR1 is MNHNY and CDR2 is SVGAGI (reference sequence). The CDR3 has 14 residues. Trimming removed 2 bases at V and 2 bases at J, with 8 bases between. Here the CDR3 reads CASSYRPPTDTQYF. Written as DNA, the CDR3 is TGTGCCAGCAGTTACAGACCCCCCACAGATACGCAGTATTTT.

This chain connects TRBV7-6 to TRBJ2-1, with unresolved D. Germline loops: CDR1 SGHVS, CDR2 FNYEAQ. The CDR3 spans 13 residues. Trimming removed 0 bases from V and 9 bases from J, with 9 bases in between. This CDR3 is CASSLANRPEQFF. In DNA, the CDR3 is TGTGCCAGCAGCTTAGCCAATCGACCTGAGCAGTTCTTC.

V is TRBV4-2 and J is TRBJ2-1; 9 nucleotides align to TRBD2. Trimming at V came to 4 bases and at J to 4 bases, leaving 8 bases not matched to a gene. The CDR3 length is 16 residues. From germline, CDR1 is LGHNA and CDR2 YNFKEQ. CDR3 sequence: CASSRDFSGSYNEQFF. CDR3 coding DNA: TGTGCCAGCAGCCGGGACTTTAGCGGGAGTTACAATGAGCAGTTCTTC.

This clonotype was counted a few times. The rearrangement links TRBV5-1 to TRBJ2-5; TRBD1 is a possible D gene (6 bases). The J call may not be correct, given that the DNA end is closer to TRBJ2-7. From germline, CDR1 is SGHRS and CDR2 YFSETQ. The CDR3 loop spans 14 amino acids. The CDR3 bases are TGCGCCAGCAGCTTGCGAACAGGGAACCACGAGCAGTACTTC. It specifies CASSLRTGNHEQYF.

This clonotype has more than one count but fewer than ten. This chain connects TRBV20-1 to TRBJ2-1, with TRBD2 matching 13 bases. Looked up from germline, CDR1 is DFQATT and CDR2 is SNEGSKA (reference sequence). The CDR3 loop spans 18 amino acids. J was trimmed by 8 bases and V by 3 bases; bases with no gene match: 16. CDR3 sequence reads: CSARRSGTSGDRFHEQFF. Here the CDR3 DNA reads TGCAGTGCTAGGCGCTCCGGGACTAGCGGGGACCGGTTCCATGAGCAGTTCTTC.

The CDR3 DNA reads as TGTGCCAGCAGTGAAGCGGAGCCCTTCTACAATGAGCAGTTCTTC. Translated: CASSEAEPFYNEQFF. The gene calls are TRBV2 and TRBJ2-1; D uncertain. Germline V lookup: CDR1 SNHLY, CDR2 FYNNEI. V dropped 0 bases and J dropped 3 bases, with 9 bases sitting between them. The CDR3 runs 15 residues.

The chain is built from TRBV5-6 and TRBJ2-7; tentatively, D is TRBD2 (5 bases). This CDR3 contains 14 residues. Germline V lookup: CDR1 SGHDT, CDR2 YYEEEE. V was pared by 2 bases and J by 2 bases, with 11 bases between. The CDR3 DNA is TGTGCCAGCAGCTTAGTGACTAAAACCTACGAGCAGTACTTC. Translation gives CASSLVTKTYEQYF. The full variable domain, rest sourced from reference TRBV5-6 and TRBJ2-7, is DAGVTQSPTHLIKTRGQQVTLRCSPKSGHDTVSWYQQALGQGPQFIFQYYEEEERQRGNFPDRFSGHQFPNYSSELNVNALLLGDSALYLCASSLVTKTYEQYFGPGTRLTVT.

About this clonotype itself: The junction departs from the called germline gene at one end, perhaps through a read error. This chain uses TRBV10-1 with TRBJ2-3, with D possibly called TRBD1 or TRBD2 (6 bases each). The V gene's germline CDR1 is WNHNN and CDR2 SYGVQD (reference sequence). The length of the CDR3 is 19 residues. The chain's CDR3 is CASSGEARILAWDTGTQYF. The CDR3, as DNA: TGCGCCAGCAGTGGAGAAGCTAGGATACTAGCCTGGGACACAGGTACGCAGTATTTT.

This clonotype was observed a handful of times. The J gene is TRBJ2-1, the V gene TRBV10-3; a possible D gene is TRBD1 (6 bases). The CDR3 contains 12 residues. Germline CDR1 reads ENHRY; CDR2 reads SYGVKD. V was cut by 6 bases and J by 12 bases, with 15 bases left in between. The CDR3 loop reads CAIRTGIRGQFF. The CDR3 nucleotides are TGTGCCATCAGGACCGGGATCAGGGGGCAGTTCTTC.

This sequence joins TRBV4-1 and TRBJ2-3; a possible D gene is TRBD1 (5 bases). The CDR3 runs 12 residues. From germline, CDR1 is MGHRA and CDR2 YSYEKL. Trimming cost V 2 bases and J 9 bases, with 9 bases left between them. The CDR3 here is CASSQRGLTQYF. The CDR3 nucleotides read TGCGCCAGCAGCCAAAGGGGCTTGACGCAGTATTTT.

This clonotype was found a few times. This chain links TRBV27 with TRBJ2-5; 9 positions agree with TRBD1. The assigned J gene may be wrong: the sequence end matches TRBJ2-7 better. The CDR3 length is 16 residues. Germline loops: CDR1 MNHEY, CDR2 SMNVEV (reference sequence). CDR3 sequence: CASSLLPGQGTYEQYF. CDR3 nucleotides: TGTGCCAGCAGTCTATTACCGGGACAGGGAACCTACGAGCAGTACTTC.

This clonotype was picked up a small number of times. The V call is TRBV4-1, the J call TRBJ2-5; D is unclear. This CDR3 has 14 amino acids. Germline V CDR1 and CDR2: MGHRA, YSYEKL. V lost 3 bases, J lost 5 bases, and 13 bases lay in between. In nucleotides, the CDR3 is TGCGCCAGCAGCCACACTGACCTGTTGGAGACCCAGTACTTC. Translated, it gives CASSHTDLLETQYF.

The table lists this clonotype with a few counts. The chain combines TRBV6-5 with TRBJ1-1, with D unclear. CDR1 and CDR2 (germline): MNHEY, SVGAGI. CDR3 size: 15 residues. V was shortened by 0 bases and J by 1 base, with 9 bases between the two germline ends. The CDR3 loop reads CASSYSHGRNTEAFF. Here the CDR3 DNA reads TGTGCCAGCAGTTACTCTCACGGGCGGAACACTGAAGCTTTCTTT.

This chain connects TRBV11-1 to TRBJ2-4, with D possibly being TRBD1 (6 bases). The CDR3 sequence is 16 residues long. V was clipped by 7 bases and J by 0 bases, with 16 bases between them. Germline loops: CDR1 SGHAT, CDR2 FQDESV (reference sequence). CDR3 protein: CASNQGTGTAKNIQYF. The CDR3 DNA reads TGTGCCAGCAACCAAGGCACAGGGACAGCCAAAAACATTCAGTACTTC.

The V call is TRBV25-1, the J call TRBJ2-7, with D unclear. CDR1 is MGHDK and CDR2 is SYGVNS in the germline V gene. The CDR3 is 13 residues long. Deletions cut 2 bases from V and 5 bases from J, with 10 bases between. The CDR3 nucleotides read TGTGCCAGCAGTGAAGGAAAAATTAACGAGCAGTACTTC. Residues: CASSEGKINEQYF.

This clonotype was counted between two and nine times. This chain uses TRBV29-1 with TRBJ1-2; D not resolved. This CDR3 region has 16 residues. V was cut by 1 base and J by 1 base, with 16 bases left in between. The germline gives CDR1 SQVTM, CDR2 ANQGSEA. CDR3 protein: CSVEGGLRTVNYGYTF. The CDR3, as DNA: TGCAGCGTTGAAGGTGGCCTGAGGACTGTTAACTATGGCTACACCTTC.

The chain carries TRBV10-2 and TRBJ1-2; 7 bases line up with TRBD1. Germline trimming cut 6 bases from V and 2 bases from J; bases unmatched to any gene: 9. Germline CDR1 reads WSHSY; CDR2 reads SAAADI. The CDR3 extends over 15 amino acids. The CDR3 DNA reads TGCGCCAGCAGAGCCGGGACAGCCCCCAACTATGGCTACACCTTC. It codes for CASRAGTAPNYGYTF.

This CDR3 is CASSPQGLAGVSQYF. The CDR3 nucleotides read TGTGCCAGCAGTCCCCAGGGACTAGCGGGAGTTTCCCAGTATTTT. The rearrangement links TRBV27 to TRBJ2-3; 14 bases are shared with TRBD2. CDR3 length: 15 amino acids. V was pared by 5 bases and J by 12 bases, with 10 bases of the junction left unmatched. Germline loops: CDR1 MNHEY, CDR2 SMNVEV (reference sequence).

Remarks on this clonotype: Relative to the germline gene, one junction end is altered; a read error may explain this. This CDR3 reads CASGLGQTLYGYTF. CDR3 nucleotides: TGTGCCAGCGGTTTAGGACAGACCCTCTATGGCTACACCTTC. The chain is built from TRBV28 and TRBJ1-2, with a weak D call TRBD1 (6 bases). Looked up from germline, CDR1 is MDHEN and CDR2 is SYDVKM. The CDR3 is made up of 14 amino acids.

The rearrangement joins TRBV7-2 to TRBJ2-7; 9 nucleotides match TRBD2. There are 15 residues in the CDR3. Germline loops: CDR1 SGHTA, CDR2 FQGNSA. V dropped 1 base and J dropped 4; count of bases not matched to a gene: 5. CDR3: CASSLGGTSRYEQYF. CDR3 bases: TGTGCCAGCAGCTTAGGGGGGACTAGCCGATACGAGCAGTACTTC. The whole variable domain, remainder taken from reference TRBV7-2 and TRBJ2-7, is GAGVSQSPSNKVTEKGKDVELRCDPISGHTALYWYRQSLGQGLEFLIYFQGNSAPDKSGLPSDRFSAERTGGSVSTLTIQRTQQEDSAVYLCASSLGGTSRYEQYFGPGTRLTVT.

This clonotype occurred a few times. This rearrangement joins TRBV2 to TRBJ1-2; D is uncertain. V was pared by 2 bases and J by 0 bases, with 7 bases between. CDR1 is SNHLY and CDR2 is FYNNEI in the germline V gene. This CDR3 is built from 14 residues. CDR3 DNA sequence: TGTGCCAGCAGTGAACAGAATGCTAACTATGGCTACACCTTC. It codes for CASSEQNANYGYTF.

V usage is TRBV12-5 and J usage is TRBJ2-5; TRBD2 aligns across 9 bases. The DNA end is a closer match to TRBJ2-7, so the J assignment may be wrong. Germline loops: CDR1 LGHNT, CDR2 FRNRAP. The CDR3 covers 15 residues. CDR3 region: CASGLVSGSVYEQYF. The CDR3 region has the DNA TGTGCTAGTGGTTTGGTTAGCGGGAGTGTCTACGAGCAGTACTTC.

The chain links TRBV6-6 to TRBJ2-5; 10 nucleotides agree with TRBD1. V shed 6 bases and J 5 bases; nucleotides not matched to a gene: 3. The V gene's germline CDR1 is MNHNY and CDR2 SVGAGI (reference sequence). The CDR3 runs to 13 residues. The CDR3 protein is CASRTGGYETQYF. The CDR3 nucleotides are TGTGCCAGCAGGACAGGGGGCTATGAGACCCAGTACTTC.